A single sample is the source of the 26 T cell receptor beta chains below, sequenced in a study of regulatory T cells in long-lasting Graves disease. In building TCR beta libraries, iRepertoire HTBI primers were used together with Arm-PCR of CDR3 regions. Using its own MiXCR run on the multiplex PCR reads, TCRdb lists one record per CDR3 protein. The sample includes hundreds of thousands of distinct CDR3 sequences, about 20% of them seen just once. Time point meaning: persistent/refractory GD, antithyroid drugs over 5 years with positive TRAb. Scientists built the TCR library using RNA that was extracted from PBMCs. The material was peripheral blood mononuclear cells (PBMCs), obtained when the disease was refractory, from a patient treated with antithyroid drugs. Receptors were obtained from a female donor with Graves disease.

This clonotype was detected many times. The chain has TRBV7-2 and TRBJ2-5; 7 nucleotides align to TRBD1. Germline values: CDR1 SGHTA, CDR2 FQGNSA. With V trimmed by 4 bases and J by 5 bases, 7 bases remained unmatched. CDR3 size: 14 residues. The CDR3 DNA sequence: TGTGCCAGCAGCTCCCGACAGGGTGGTGAGACCCAGTACTTC. Amino acid sequence: CASSSRQGGETQYF.

The sample holds many counts of this clonotype. V usage is TRBV12-3 or TRBV12-4 and J usage is TRBJ2-7, with 9 bases aligning to TRBD1. V trimming: 5 bases; J trimming: 3 bases; junction bases outside the gene matches: 5. The CDR3 extends over 14 amino acids. CDR3 nucleotide sequence: TGTGCCAGCAGTCAGGGGACAGGGCGCTACGAGCAGTACTTC. It yields the protein CASSQGTGRYEQYF.

Ten or more counts support this clonotype. The rearrangement uses TRBV28 and TRBJ1-1, with a possible D match to TRBD1 (6 bases). The germline V and J ends were trimmed by 8 bases and 6 bases, with 28 bases remaining between them. The CDR3 contains 17 residues. The germline V gene has CDR1 MDHEN and CDR2 SYDVKM. In DNA form, the CDR3 reads TGTGCCAGCCCGGGGAGGGGGACCTCTGAGGGCAACGCTGAAGCTTTCTTT. Translating gives CASPGRGTSEGNAEAFF.

Points on this clonotype: The junction departs from germline at one end; a sequencing error may be responsible. The genes are TRBV20-1 and TRBJ2-7; possible D gene TRBD2, 5 bases. This CDR3 contains 14 residues. CDR1 is DFQATT and CDR2 is SNEGSKA in the germline V gene (reference sequence). The CDR3 nucleotides read TGCAGTGCTAGAGATTTGGCTAGCTCCCACGAGCAGTACTTC. Amino acids: CSARDLASSHEQYF.

The chain links TRBV5-1 to TRBJ1-2, with 9 bases lining up with TRBD1. Germline-derived CDR1 and CDR2 are SGHRS and YFSETQ. Germline trimming cut 4 bases from V and 3 bases from J; bases unmatched to any gene: 10. This CDR3 is 16 amino acids long. The CDR3 nucleotides are TGCGCCAGCAGCCCGAGATCGGGACAGGGAGACTATGGCTACACCTTC. It encodes CASSPRSGQGDYGYTF.

There are many counts of this clonotype. V and J are TRBV11-2 and TRBJ2-7, with D perhaps being TRBD1 or TRBD2 (5 bases each). V lost 5 bases, J lost 2 bases, and 7 bases lay in between. Germline values: CDR1 SGHAT, CDR2 FQNNGV. The CDR3 totals 12 residues. CDR3 sequence (DNA): TGTGCCAGCAGCGGGACCCCCTACGAGCAGTACTTC. The encoded protein is CASSGTPYEQYF.

This clonotype was observed at least ten times. The V call is TRBV7-2, the J call TRBJ2-7; TRBD2 agrees at 11 bases. Germline V lookup: CDR1 SGHTA, CDR2 FQGNSA. The V gene end was trimmed by 2 bases and the J gene end by 6 bases; junction bases not matched to a gene: 6. CDR3 length: 15 amino acids. CDR3 amino acids: CASSLTSGSLPEQYF. DNA of the CDR3: TGTGCCAGCAGCTTAACTAGCGGGAGTTTACCCGAGCAGTACTTC.

Note on this clonotype: A much larger clone is a single base away; this may be a read error. As the CDR3 is not closed by the conserved phenylalanine or tryptophan, this likely results from a read error. The CDR3 coding sequence is TGTGCCTGGAGGGCTGCGGGAGGACAAGAGACCCAGTACCTC. As protein: CAWRAAGGQETQYL. This chain joins TRBV30 and TRBJ2-5, with TRBD2 identical over 8 bases. Germline V lookup: CDR1 GTSNPN, CDR2 SVGIG (reference sequence). The CDR3 runs to 14 residues. V shed 3 bases, J shed 2 bases, and the junction held 5 bases outside the gene matches.

This chain connects TRBV30 to TRBJ1-1; unclear D gene. V lost 8 bases, J lost 0 bases, and 13 bases lay in between. There are 13 residues in the CDR3. Germline V lookup: CDR1 GTSNPN, CDR2 SVGIG (reference sequence). In DNA, the CDR3 is TGTGCCCTTAACTGGGGTTTGAACACTGAAGCTTTCTTT. This translates into CALNWGLNTEAFF. The variable domain in full, with the rest retrieved from reference TRBV30 and TRBJ1-1, is SQTIHQWPATLVQPVGSPLSLECTVEGTSNPNLYWYRQAAGRGLQLLFYSVGIGQISSEVPQNLSASRPQDRQFILSSKKLLLSDSGFYLCALNWGLNTEAFFGQGTRLTVV.

Details on this clonotype: A far larger clone is off by one base, so a read error is likely. The conserved final phenylalanine or tryptophan is absent from the CDR3, which likely points to a read error. V gene TRBV7-2 combines with J gene TRBJ2-7; D unresolved. CDR1 is SGHTA and CDR2 is FQGNSA in the germline V gene. Trimming took 6 bases from V and 0 from J, leaving 15 bases between them. This CDR3 comprises 15 residues. The CDR3 coding sequence is TGTGCCAGCAGTCCCCCCCGCGGCAGCTCCTACGAGCAGTACCTC. Translation: CASSPPRGSSYEQYL.

This clonotype was picked up many times. The rearrangement links TRBV28 to TRBJ2-7, with 8 bases lining up with TRBD1. The germline CDR1 and CDR2 sequences are MDHEN and SYDVKM. The V gene end was trimmed by 5 bases and the J gene end by 3 bases; junction bases not matched to a gene: 9. This CDR3 contains 15 residues. The CDR3 bases are TGTGCCAGCAGTACCACCGGGACAGGACACTACGAGCAGTACTTC. Protein: CASSTTGTGHYEQYF.

In this sample, this clonotype turned up a few times. This CDR3 reads CASSVGGLAGEQYF. CDR3 sequence (DNA): TGTGCCAGCAGCGTAGGGGGTCTGGCTGGCGAGCAGTACTTC. The chain joins TRBV9 to TRBJ2-7, with no clear D. V shed 0 bases and J shed 6 bases, with 13 bases lying between them. Germline V gene sequence: CDR1 SGDLS, CDR2 YYNGEE. The CDR3 totals 14 residues.

This rearrangement joins TRBV14 to TRBJ2-5, with a weak D call TRBD2 (5 bases). V shed 8 bases and J shed 3 bases, with 13 bases lying between them. Germline V gene lookup returns CDR1 SGHDN and CDR2 FVKESK. This CDR3 region has 13 residues. CDR3 sequence reads: CASAGREKETQYF. CDR3 nucleotide sequence: TGTGCCAGCGCGGGTAGGGAAAAAGAGACCCAGTACTTC.

This clonotype was found a few times. The chain employs TRBV20-1 and TRBJ1-2, with D perhaps matching TRBD1 (5 bases). In germline, CDR1 is DFQATT, CDR2 SNEGSKA (reference sequence). V lost 4 bases and J lost 7, with 16 bases in between. The CDR3 has 13 residues. This CDR3 reads CSATGLLSGGYTF. The CDR3, as DNA: TGCAGTGCTACGGGACTGCTTTCGGGTGGCTACACCTTC.

The table lists this clonotype with many counts. CDR3 loop: CASGGHFEATNEKLFF. CDR3 DNA sequence: TGTGCCAGCGGGGGACACTTCGAAGCAACTAATGAAAAACTGTTTTTT. The chain joins TRBV6-1 to TRBJ1-4; D might be TRBD1 (6 bases). V gave up 8 bases and J gave up 0 bases, with 16 bases separating them. This CDR3 has 16 residues. The germline CDR1 and CDR2 sequences are MNHNS and SASEGT.

This clonotype was seen a handful of times. The V and J genes are TRBV7-2 and TRBJ1-2; a weak D match, TRBD1 (5 bases). CDR1 is SGHTA and CDR2 is FQGNSA in the germline V gene. Trimming took 1 base from V and 1 from J, leaving 13 bases between them. The CDR3 is 16 residues long. CDR3 sequence (DNA): TGTGCCAGCAGCTTAGTACCCCGGGACGGTAACTATGGCTACACCTTC. This gives the protein CASSLVPRDGNYGYTF.

This clonotype came up many times. The chain carries TRBV11-2 and TRBJ2-2, with a possible D match to TRBD1 (6 bases). The CDR3 has 15 residues. CDR1 is SGHAT, CDR2 FQNNGV, per germline. Trimming cost V 5 bases and J 2 bases, with 12 bases left between them. CDR3 protein: CASSLRTANTGELFF. In DNA form, the CDR3 reads TGTGCCAGCAGCCTCCGGACAGCTAACACCGGGGAGCTGTTTTTT.

The V gene is TRBV5-1, the J gene TRBJ2-7; a possible D gene is TRBD2 (6 bases). Germline values: CDR1 SGHRS, CDR2 YFSETQ. The CDR3 is 15 residues long. The V and J ends lost 4 bases and 3 bases respectively, with 17 bases between them. In nucleotides, the CDR3 is TGCGCCAGCAGCCCTAAGACCCCGGGAGTCTACGAGCAGTACTTC. Translated: CASSPKTPGVYEQYF.

In its sample, this clonotype was seen many times. V gene TRBV9 combines with J gene TRBJ2-7, with 7 bases aligning to TRBD2. There are 14 residues in the CDR3. The germline CDR1 and CDR2 sequences are SGDLS and YYNGEE. The V gene end was trimmed by 1 base and the J gene end by 5 bases; junction bases not matched to a gene: 6. CDR3 region: CASSVSAGFDEQYF. DNA of the CDR3: TGTGCCAGCAGCGTATCAGCGGGGTTCGACGAGCAGTACTTC.

In this sample, this clonotype turned up a few times. The chain recombines TRBV6-5 with TRBJ1-2; 7 nucleotides match TRBD1. V lost 4 bases, J lost 4 bases, and 6 bases stayed unmatched. The CDR3 runs 14 residues. The germline V gene encodes CDR1 MNHEY and CDR2 SVGAGI. The CDR3 reads CASSSRQGSYGYTF. The DNA for the CDR3 is TGTGCCAGCAGTTCCAGACAGGGCTCCTATGGCTACACCTTC.

This clonotype was detected a few times. The chain is built from TRBV6-5 and TRBJ1-1; no clear D. Trimming shortened V by 2 bases and J by 6 bases, and 10 bases separated the two germline ends. In germline, CDR1 is MNHEY, CDR2 SVGAGI. The CDR3 length is 13 residues. The CDR3 here is CASSYPGPSEAFF. The CDR3 DNA sequence: TGTGCCAGCAGTTACCCCGGGCCATCTGAAGCTTTCTTT.

The chain joins TRBV14 to TRBJ2-2; D is perhaps TRBD2 (5 bases). Trimming took off 3 bases at V and 3 bases at J, with 14 bases between the two ends. The CDR3 has 16 amino acids. Germline loops: CDR1 SGHDN, CDR2 FVKESK. CDR3 coding DNA: TGTGCCAGCAGCCATAGGCGGGCCCCGGACACCGGGGAGCTGTTTTTT. Protein: CASSHRRAPDTGELFF.

This clonotype was seen a handful of times. The V call is TRBV7-2, the J call TRBJ1-6; D gene unclear. V shed 5 bases and J shed 6 bases, with 11 bases lying between them. CDR1 SGHTA and CDR2 FQGNSA come from the germline V gene. The CDR3 has 14 amino acids. The CDR3, as DNA: TGTGCCAGCAGCCGGCTGGACGCTAATTCACCCCTCCACTTT. Translating it yields CASSRLDANSPLHF.

CDR3 nucleotides: TGTGCTAGTGGCGCAGGGACTAGCACAGATACGCAGTATTTT. This gives the protein CASGAGTSTDTQYF. The J gene is TRBJ2-3, the V gene TRBV12-5, with D possibly being TRBD2 (6 bases). Trimming removed 6 bases from V and 0 bases from J, with 10 bases in between. From germline, CDR1 is LGHNT and CDR2 FRNRAP. The CDR3 has 14 residues.

This chain connects TRBV4-3 to TRBJ1-6; the D gene is possibly TRBD1 (5 bases). With 4 bases removed from V and 8 bases from J, the gap between germline ends came to 21 bases. Germline V gene lookup returns CDR1 LGHNA and CDR2 YSLEER. The CDR3 totals 17 residues. CDR3 region: CASSLSDVGADYSPLHF. As DNA, the CDR3 is TGCGCCAGCAGCCTAAGCGACGTAGGGGCGGATTATTCACCCCTCCACTTT.

The chain's CDR3 is CASSPSGVLSYEQYF. In DNA, the CDR3 is TGTGCCAGCAGCCCCTCAGGCGTCCTCTCCTACGAGCAGTACTTC. V gene TRBV7-2 combines with J gene TRBJ2-7, with D unresolved. The germline gives CDR1 SGHTA, CDR2 FQGNSA. The CDR3 is made up of 15 amino acids. V lost 5 bases and J 0 bases, leaving 14 bases between the germline ends.